One sample yielded the 12 T cell receptor beta chains listed below, sequenced in a study of T cell responses to AZD1222 COVID-19 vaccine. Clones were sequenced by immunoSEQ multiplex PCR, and TCRdb holds only the in-frame ones, with some missing. The table shows around 130,000 clones, with approximately 94% occurring only once. The specimen comprised peripheral blood, sampled on day 0 of AZD1222 vaccination. Source of these receptors: an adult in good health.

The V and J genes are TRBV5-5 and TRBJ1-5; perhaps TRBD1 as D (6 bases). The V and J ends lost 0 bases and 6 bases respectively, with 10 bases between them. Germline V gives CDR1 SGHKS, CDR2 YYEKEE (reference sequence). The CDR3 consists of 14 residues. The CDR3 nucleotides are TGTGCCAGCAGCTTGGTACAGGGTTCTCAGCCCCAGCATTTT. It yields the protein CASSLVQGSQPQHF. Supplemented by reference TRBV5-5 and TRBJ1-5, the full variable domain reads DAGVTQSPTHLIKTRGQQVTLRCSPISGHKSVSWYQQVLGQGPQFIFQYYEKEERGRGNFPDRFSARQFPNYSSELNVNALLLGDSALYLCASSLVQGSQPQHFGDGTRLSIL.

The rearrangement links TRBV3-1 (or the pseudogene TRBV3-2) to TRBJ2-1; 13 bases map to TRBD2. CDR3 size: 16 residues. The V gene's germline CDR1 is LGHDT and CDR2 YNNKEL (reference sequence). Trimming took 4 bases from V and 7 from J; bases not matched to a gene: 7. The CDR3 is CASSPVMTSGGNEQFF. The DNA of the CDR3 is TGTGCCAGCAGCCCGGTTATGACTAGCGGGGGGAATGAGCAGTTCTTC.

This clone was detected only once. This chain uses TRBV30 with TRBJ2-7; D is possibly TRBD2 (5 bases). With 2 bases removed from V and 7 bases from J, the gap between germline ends came to 12 bases. The CDR3 length is 12 residues. Germline-derived CDR1 and CDR2 are GTSNPN and SVGIG (reference sequence). CDR3 in amino acids: CAWSLRPGEQYF. The CDR3 DNA is TGTGCCTGGAGTCTAAGACCGGGGGAGCAGTACTTC.

The chain uses TRBV6-1 and TRBJ1-2; 7 bases fit TRBD1. The V and J ends lost 1 base and 7 bases, in that order; junction bases with no gene match: 6. Germline CDR1 reads MNHNS; CDR2 reads SASEGT. The CDR3 loop spans 14 amino acids. The DNA for the CDR3 is TGTGCCAGCAGTGAAGTAGGGGGCGCGGGTGGCTACACCTTC. This sequence encodes CASSEVGGAGGYTF.

The chain uses TRBV7-9 and TRBJ1-5, with a weak D call TRBD1 (6 bases). The germline gives CDR1 SEHNR, CDR2 FQNEAQ (reference sequence). Trimming took off 3 bases at V and 5 bases at J, with 11 bases between the two ends. The CDR3 runs 14 residues. CDR3 loop: CASSFGGAYQPQHF. CDR3 in DNA: TGTGCCAGCAGCTTTGGGGGGGCCTATCAGCCCCAGCATTTT.

This clone has just one count. The rearrangement uses TRBV29-1 and TRBJ1-1; TRBD1 aligns across 12 bases. The CDR3 loop spans 15 amino acids. The ends lost 5 bases at V and 6 bases at J; junction bases unmatched: 10. Germline loops: CDR1 SQVTM, CDR2 ANQGSEA. The DNA for the CDR3 is TGCAGCGTTTTCCCGGGACAGGGGGCGTGGGCTGAAGCTTTCTTT. As protein: CSVFPGQGAWAEAFF.

This sequence joins TRBV28 and TRBJ2-1; maybe TRBD2 (6 bases). Trimming left V 5 bases short and J 0 bases short, with 14 bases between. CDR1 is MDHEN, CDR2 SYDVKM, per germline. This CDR3 has 16 residues. CDR3 sequence: CASSTLAPSSYNEQFF. The CDR3 DNA is TGTGCCAGCAGTACCCTAGCGCCGAGCTCCTACAATGAGCAGTTCTTC.

V gene TRBV25-1 combines with J gene TRBJ2-1; 8 bases agree with TRBD2. The germline CDR1 and CDR2 sequences are MGHDK and SYGVNS. V lost 3 bases, J lost 8 bases, and 18 bases stayed unmatched. This CDR3 has 18 residues. The CDR3: CASSDRWRPSGSRDEQFF. CDR3 coding DNA: TGTGCCAGCAGTGACCGCTGGCGCCCCAGCGGGAGTCGAGATGAGCAGTTCTTC.

The rearrangement joins TRBV2 to TRBJ2-5, with a tentative D call TRBD2 (5 bases). Trimming took 8 bases from V and 1 from J, leaving 11 bases between them. CDR1 is SNHLY, CDR2 FYNNEI, per germline. This CDR3 has 13 amino acids. CDR3: CASGGRAQETQYF. The CDR3 bases are TGTGCCAGCGGAGGTCGCGCCCAAGAGACCCAGTACTTC.

The chain is built from TRBV7-6 and TRBJ1-5; D is possibly TRBD1 (5 bases). Trimming pared 1 base from V and 4 bases from J, leaving 8 bases between. CDR1 and CDR2 from the germline V gene are SGHVS and FNYEAQ. The CDR3 totals 14 residues. CDR3 in DNA: TGTGCCAGCAGCTTAGGGGACTTTAATCAGCCCCAGCATTTT. It is translated as CASSLGDFNQPQHF.

The genes are TRBV27 and TRBJ2-2, with D uncertain. Germline CDR1 MNHEY, CDR2 SMNVEV (reference sequence). V was shortened by 0 bases and J by 3 bases, with 8 bases between the two germline ends. This CDR3 is built from 15 residues. The DNA for the CDR3 is TGTGCCAGCAGTTTATCCCTCACTTACACCGGGGAGCTGTTTTTT. Amino acids: CASSLSLTYTGELFF.

The chain employs TRBV30 and TRBJ1-1, with D uncertain. Trimming shortened V by 0 bases and J by 0 bases, and 11 bases separated the two germline ends. CDR3 size: 15 residues. The V gene's germline CDR1 is GTSNPN and CDR2 SVGIG (reference sequence). CDR3 protein: CAWSVGPSMNTEAFF. CDR3 bases: TGTGCCTGGAGTGTGGGTCCGAGCATGAACACTGAAGCTTTCTTT.